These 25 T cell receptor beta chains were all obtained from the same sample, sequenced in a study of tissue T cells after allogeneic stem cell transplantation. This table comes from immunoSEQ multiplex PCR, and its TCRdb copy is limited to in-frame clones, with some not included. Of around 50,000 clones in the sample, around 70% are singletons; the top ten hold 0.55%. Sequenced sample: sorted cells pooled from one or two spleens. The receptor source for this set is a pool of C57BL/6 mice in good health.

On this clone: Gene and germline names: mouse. The sequenced part of the CDR3 DNA is TGTGCCAGCGGTGAGCTGGGGAGTCAAAACACCTTGTAC. Its translation is CASGELGSQNTLY. The full CDR3 protein reads CASGELGSQNTLYF. This rearrangement joins TRBV13-2 to TRBJ2-4, with D perhaps matching TRBD2 (6 bases). The read falls 1 residue short of the CDR3 end, and the missing part is taken from the germline J gene. CDR1 and CDR2 (germline): NNHNN, SYGAGS (reference sequence). The CDR3 is 14 residues long. Trimming pared 2 bases from V and 0 bases from J, leaving 7 bases between.

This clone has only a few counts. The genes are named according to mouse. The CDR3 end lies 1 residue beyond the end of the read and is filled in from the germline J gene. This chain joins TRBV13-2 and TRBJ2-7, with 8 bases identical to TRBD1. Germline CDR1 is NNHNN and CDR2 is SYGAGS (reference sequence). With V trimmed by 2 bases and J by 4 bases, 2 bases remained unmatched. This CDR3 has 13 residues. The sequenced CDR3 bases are TGTGCCAGCGGTGAAGACAGGGGATATGAACAGTAC. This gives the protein CASGEDRGYEQY. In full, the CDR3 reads CASGEDRGYEQYF.

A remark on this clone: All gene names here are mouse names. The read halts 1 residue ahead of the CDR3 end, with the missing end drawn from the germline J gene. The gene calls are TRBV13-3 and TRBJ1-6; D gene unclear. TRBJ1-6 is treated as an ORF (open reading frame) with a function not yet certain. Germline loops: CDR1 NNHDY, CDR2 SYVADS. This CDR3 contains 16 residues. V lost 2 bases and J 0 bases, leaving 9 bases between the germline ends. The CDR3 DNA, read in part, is TGTGCCAGCAGTGAAGGCAGGAATTCCTATAATTCGCCCCTCTAC. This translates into CASSEGRNSYNSPLY. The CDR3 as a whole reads CASSEGRNSYNSPLYF.

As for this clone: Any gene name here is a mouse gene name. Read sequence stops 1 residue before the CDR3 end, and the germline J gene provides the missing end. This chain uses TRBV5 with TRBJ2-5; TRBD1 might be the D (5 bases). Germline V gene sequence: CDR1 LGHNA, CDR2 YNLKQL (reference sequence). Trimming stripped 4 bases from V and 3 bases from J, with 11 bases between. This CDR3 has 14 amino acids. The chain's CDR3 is CASSPQGWQDTQYF. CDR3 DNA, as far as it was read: TGTGCCAGCAGCCCTCAGGGTTGGCAAGACACCCAGTAC.

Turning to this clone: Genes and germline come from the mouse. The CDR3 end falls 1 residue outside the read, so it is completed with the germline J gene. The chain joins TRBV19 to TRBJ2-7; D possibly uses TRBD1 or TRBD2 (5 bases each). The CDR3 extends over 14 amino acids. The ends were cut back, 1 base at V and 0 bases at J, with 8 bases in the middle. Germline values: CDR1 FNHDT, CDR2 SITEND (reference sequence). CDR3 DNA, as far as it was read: TGTGCCAGCAGTATAAGGGGCAGCTCCTATGAACAGTAC. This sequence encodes CASSIRGSSYEQY. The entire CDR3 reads CASSIRGSSYEQYF.

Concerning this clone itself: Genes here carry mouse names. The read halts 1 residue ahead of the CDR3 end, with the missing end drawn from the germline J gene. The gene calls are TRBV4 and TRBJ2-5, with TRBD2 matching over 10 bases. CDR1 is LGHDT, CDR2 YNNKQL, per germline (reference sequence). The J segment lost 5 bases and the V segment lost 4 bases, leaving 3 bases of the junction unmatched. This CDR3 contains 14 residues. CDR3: CASSSGGAGDTQYF. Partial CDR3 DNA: TGTGCCAGCAGCTCTGGGGGGGCAGGAGACACCCAGTAC.

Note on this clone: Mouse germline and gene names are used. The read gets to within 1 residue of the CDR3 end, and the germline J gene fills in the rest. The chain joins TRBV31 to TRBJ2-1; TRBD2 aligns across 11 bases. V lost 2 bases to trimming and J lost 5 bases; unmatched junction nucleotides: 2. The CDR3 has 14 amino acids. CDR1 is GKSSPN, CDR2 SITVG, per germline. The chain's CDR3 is CAWSTGLGDAEQFF. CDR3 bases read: TGTGCCTGGAGTACGGGACTGGGGGATGCTGAGCAGTTC.

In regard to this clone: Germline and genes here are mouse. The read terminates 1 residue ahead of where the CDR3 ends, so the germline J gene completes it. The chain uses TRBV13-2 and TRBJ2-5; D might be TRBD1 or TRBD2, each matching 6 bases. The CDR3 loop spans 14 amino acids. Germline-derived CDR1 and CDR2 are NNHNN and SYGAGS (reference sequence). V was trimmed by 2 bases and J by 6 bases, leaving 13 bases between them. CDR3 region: CASGEGGGVDTQYF. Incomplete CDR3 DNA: TGTGCCAGCGGTGAAGGTGGGGGCGTTGACACCCAGTAC.

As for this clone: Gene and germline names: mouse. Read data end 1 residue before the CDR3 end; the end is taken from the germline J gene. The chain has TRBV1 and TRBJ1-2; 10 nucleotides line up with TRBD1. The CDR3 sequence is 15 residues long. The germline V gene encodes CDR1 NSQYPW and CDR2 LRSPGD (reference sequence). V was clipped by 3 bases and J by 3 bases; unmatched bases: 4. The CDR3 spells CTCSARDRGYSDYTF. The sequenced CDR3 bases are TGCACCTGCAGTGCTCGGGACAGGGGATACTCCGACTACACC.

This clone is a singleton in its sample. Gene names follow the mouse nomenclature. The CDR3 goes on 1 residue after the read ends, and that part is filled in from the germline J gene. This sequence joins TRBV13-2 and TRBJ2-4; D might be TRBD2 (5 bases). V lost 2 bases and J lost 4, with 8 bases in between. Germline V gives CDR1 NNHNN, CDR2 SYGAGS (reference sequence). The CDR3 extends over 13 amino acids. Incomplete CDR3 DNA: TGTGCCAGCGGTGACTCTGGGAAAAACACCTTGTAC. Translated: CASGDSGKNTLY. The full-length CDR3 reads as CASGDSGKNTLYF.

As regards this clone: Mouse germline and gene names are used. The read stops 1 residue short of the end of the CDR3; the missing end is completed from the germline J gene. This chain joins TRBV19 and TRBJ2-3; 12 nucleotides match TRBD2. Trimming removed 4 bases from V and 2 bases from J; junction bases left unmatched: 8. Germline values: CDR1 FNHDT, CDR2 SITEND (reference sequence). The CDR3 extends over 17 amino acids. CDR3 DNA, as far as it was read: TGTGCCAGCAGTGTCTGGGGGACTGGGGGGTTTGCAGAAACGCTGTAT. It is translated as CASSVWGTGGFAETLY. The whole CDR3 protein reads CASSVWGTGGFAETLYF.

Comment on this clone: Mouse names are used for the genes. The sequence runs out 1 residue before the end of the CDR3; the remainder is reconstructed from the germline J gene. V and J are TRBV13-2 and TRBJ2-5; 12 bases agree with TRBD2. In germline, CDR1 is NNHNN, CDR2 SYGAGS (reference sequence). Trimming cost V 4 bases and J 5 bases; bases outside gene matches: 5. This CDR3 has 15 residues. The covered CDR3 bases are TGTGCCAGCGGTCGGGACTGGGGGGAACTAGACACCCAGTAC. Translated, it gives CASGRDWGELDTQY. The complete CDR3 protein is CASGRDWGELDTQYF.

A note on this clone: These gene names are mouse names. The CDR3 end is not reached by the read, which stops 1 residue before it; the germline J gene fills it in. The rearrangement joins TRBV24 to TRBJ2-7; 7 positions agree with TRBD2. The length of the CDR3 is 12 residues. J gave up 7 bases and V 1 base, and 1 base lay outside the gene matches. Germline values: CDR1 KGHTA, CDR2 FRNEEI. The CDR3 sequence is CASSLSGGEQYF. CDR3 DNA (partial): TGTGCCAGCAGTCTGTCGGGGGGGGAACAGTAC.

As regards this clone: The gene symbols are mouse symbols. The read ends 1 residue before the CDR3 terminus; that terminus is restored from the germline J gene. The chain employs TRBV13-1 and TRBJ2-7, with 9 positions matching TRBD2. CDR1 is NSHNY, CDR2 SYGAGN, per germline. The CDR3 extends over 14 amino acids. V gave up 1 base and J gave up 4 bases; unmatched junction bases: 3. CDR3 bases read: TGTGCCAGCAGTGATACCTGGGGGGGGTATGAACAGTAC. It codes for CASSDTWGGYEQY. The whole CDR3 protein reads CASSDTWGGYEQYF.

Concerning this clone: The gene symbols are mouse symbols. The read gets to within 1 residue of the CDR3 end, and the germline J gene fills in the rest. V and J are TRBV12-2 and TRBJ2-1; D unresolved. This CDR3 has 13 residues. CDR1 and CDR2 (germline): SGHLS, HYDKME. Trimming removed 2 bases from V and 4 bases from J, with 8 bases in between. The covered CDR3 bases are TGTGCCAGCTCTCCCTTAGAATATGCTGAGCAGTTC. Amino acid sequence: CASSPLEYAEQF. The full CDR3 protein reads CASSPLEYAEQFF.

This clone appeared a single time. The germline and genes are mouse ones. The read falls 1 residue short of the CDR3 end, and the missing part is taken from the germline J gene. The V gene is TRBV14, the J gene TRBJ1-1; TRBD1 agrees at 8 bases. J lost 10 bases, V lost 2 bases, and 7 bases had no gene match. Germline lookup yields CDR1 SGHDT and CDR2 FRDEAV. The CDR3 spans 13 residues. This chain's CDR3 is CASSLWQGARVFF. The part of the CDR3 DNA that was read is TGTGCCAGCAGTTTATGGCAGGGGGCCCGAGTCTTC.

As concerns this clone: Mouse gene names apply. The CDR3 bases that were read are TGTGCCAGCAGCTGGGGGTCAAACACCGGGCAGCTCTAC. Residues: CASSWGSNTGQLY. The CDR3 in its entirety is CASSWGSNTGQLYF. This rearrangement joins TRBV13-1 to TRBJ2-2, with 7 bases matching TRBD2. The sequenced fragment ends 1 residue before the CDR3 boundary, so the rest is inferred from the germline J gene. Per germline, CDR1 NSHNY and CDR2 SYGAGN. This CDR3 region has 14 residues. V shed 5 bases and J 0 bases; nucleotides not matched to a gene: 1.

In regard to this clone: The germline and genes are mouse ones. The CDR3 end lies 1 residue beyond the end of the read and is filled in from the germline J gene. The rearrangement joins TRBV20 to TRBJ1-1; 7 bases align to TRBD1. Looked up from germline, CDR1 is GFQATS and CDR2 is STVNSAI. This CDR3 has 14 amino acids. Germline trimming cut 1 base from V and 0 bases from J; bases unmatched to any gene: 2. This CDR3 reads CGARAGTANTEVFF. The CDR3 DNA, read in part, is TGTGGTGCTAGGGCCGGGACAGCAAACACAGAAGTCTTC.

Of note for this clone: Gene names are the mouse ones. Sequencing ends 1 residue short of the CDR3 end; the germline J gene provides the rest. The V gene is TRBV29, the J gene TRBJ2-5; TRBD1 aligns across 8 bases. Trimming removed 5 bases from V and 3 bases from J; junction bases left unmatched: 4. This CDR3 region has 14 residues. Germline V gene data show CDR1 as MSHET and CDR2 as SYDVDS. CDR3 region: CASSNRDRQDTQYF. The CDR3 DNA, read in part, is TGTGCTAGCAGTAACCGGGACAGGCAAGACACCCAGTAC.

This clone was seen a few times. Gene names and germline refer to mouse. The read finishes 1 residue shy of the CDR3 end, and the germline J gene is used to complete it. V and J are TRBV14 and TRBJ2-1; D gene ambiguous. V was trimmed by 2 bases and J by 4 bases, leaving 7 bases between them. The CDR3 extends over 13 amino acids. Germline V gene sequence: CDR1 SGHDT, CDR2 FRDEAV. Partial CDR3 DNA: TGTGCCAGCAGTTTATCCCCTTATGCTGAGCAGTTC. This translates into CASSLSPYAEQF. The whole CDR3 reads CASSLSPYAEQFF.

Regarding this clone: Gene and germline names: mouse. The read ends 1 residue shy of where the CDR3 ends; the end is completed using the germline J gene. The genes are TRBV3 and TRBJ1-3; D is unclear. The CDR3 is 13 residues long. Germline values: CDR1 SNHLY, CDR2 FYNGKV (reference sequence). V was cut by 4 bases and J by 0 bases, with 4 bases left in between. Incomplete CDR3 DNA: TGTGCCAGCAGCTACAGTTCTGGAAATACGCTCTAT. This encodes CASSYSSGNTLY. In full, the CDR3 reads CASSYSSGNTLYF.

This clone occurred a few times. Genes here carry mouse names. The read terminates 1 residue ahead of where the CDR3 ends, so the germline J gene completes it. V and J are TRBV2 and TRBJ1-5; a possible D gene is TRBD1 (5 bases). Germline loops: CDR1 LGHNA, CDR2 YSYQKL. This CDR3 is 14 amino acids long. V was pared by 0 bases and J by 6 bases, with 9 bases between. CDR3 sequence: CASSQDPQGQAPLF. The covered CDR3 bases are TGTGCCAGCAGCCAAGACCCCCAGGGCCAGGCTCCGCTT.

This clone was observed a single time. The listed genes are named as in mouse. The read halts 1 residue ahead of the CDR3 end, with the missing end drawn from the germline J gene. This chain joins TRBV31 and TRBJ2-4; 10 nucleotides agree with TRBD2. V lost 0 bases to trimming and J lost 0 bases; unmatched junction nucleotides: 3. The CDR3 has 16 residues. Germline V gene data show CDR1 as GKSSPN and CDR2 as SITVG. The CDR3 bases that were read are TGTGCCTGGAGTCTAGACTGGGGGGCCAGTCAAAACACCTTGTAC. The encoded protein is CAWSLDWGASQNTLY. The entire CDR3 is CAWSLDWGASQNTLYF.

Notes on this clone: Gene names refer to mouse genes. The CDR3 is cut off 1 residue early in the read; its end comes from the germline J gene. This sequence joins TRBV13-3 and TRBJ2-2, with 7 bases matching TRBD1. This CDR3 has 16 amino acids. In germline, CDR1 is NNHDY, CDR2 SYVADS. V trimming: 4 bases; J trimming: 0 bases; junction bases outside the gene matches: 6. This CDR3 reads CASSPPRGSNTGQLYF. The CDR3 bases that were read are TGTGCCAGCAGTCCCCCCAGGGGGTCAAACACCGGGCAGCTCTAC.

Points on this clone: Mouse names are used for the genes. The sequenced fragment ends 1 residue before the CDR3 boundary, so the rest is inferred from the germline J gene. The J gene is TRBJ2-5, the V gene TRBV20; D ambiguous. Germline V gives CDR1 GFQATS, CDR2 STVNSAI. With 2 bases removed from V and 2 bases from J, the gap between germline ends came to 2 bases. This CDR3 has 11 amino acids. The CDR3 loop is CGARSQDTQYF. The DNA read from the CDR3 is TGTGGTGCTAGGTCCCAAGACACCCAGTAC.